The 28 T cell receptor beta chains below come from one sample, sequenced in a study of T cells in Graves' hyperthyroidism and ophthalmopathy. RNA transcripts provided the source from which TCR beta CDR3 regions were amplified. Carried out on the TCR CDR3, a first-round RT-PCR used the HTBI primer set. A single record per CDR3 protein comes from TCRdb applying MiXCR to the multiplex PCR reads. The table shows a few hundred thousand distinct CDR3 sequences, with roughly 13% occurring only once. Sequencing was performed on blood. The receptors shown here come from a man aged 25 to 40 with Graves' hyperthyroidism that later progressed to Graves' ophthalmopathy.

This clonotype has only a few counts. At one of its ends the junction is not consistent with the germline gene, which may arise from a read error. The CDR3: CASSWTLLSCNEQFF. CDR3 nucleotide sequence: TGTGCCAGCAGTTGGACCCTCTTATCCTGCAATGAGCAGTTCTTC. The chain is built from TRBV28 and TRBJ2-1; D gene unclear. The CDR3 loop spans 15 amino acids. Germline V lookup: CDR1 MDHEN, CDR2 SYDVKM.

The chain links TRBV20-1 to TRBJ2-1, with D possibly being TRBD1 or TRBD2 (6 bases each). Germline CDR1 DFQATT, CDR2 SNEGSKA (reference sequence). The CDR3 contains 15 residues. V was trimmed by 0 bases and J by 4 bases, leaving 13 bases between them. The CDR3 DNA follows: TGCAGTGCTAGAGACCCCGGGGGCTCTTACAATGAGCAGTTCTTC. Protein sequence: CSARDPGGSYNEQFF.

This clonotype showed up many times. CDR3 in DNA: TGTGCCAGCAGCTACACTCGGGGAGGAGAGACCCAGTACTTC. As protein: CASSYTRGGETQYF. The rearrangement joins TRBV11-3 to TRBJ2-5, with a tentative D call TRBD2 (6 bases). Between the trimmed V and J ends, which lost 4 bases and 4 bases, there was a span of 13 bases. CDR3 length equals 14 residues. The germline gives CDR1 SGHNT, CDR2 YENEEA.

This clonotype was counted between two and nine times. The chain joins TRBV6-1 to TRBJ2-7; perhaps TRBD1 as D (6 bases). With 6 bases removed from V and 0 bases from J, the gap between germline ends came to 12 bases. Germline loops: CDR1 MNHNS, CDR2 SASEGT. There are 14 residues in the CDR3. The CDR3 bases are TGTGCCAGCAGACTAGACAGGATCTCCTACGAGCAGTACTTC. Its translation is CASRLDRISYEQYF.

In its sample, this clonotype was seen many times. The chain carries TRBV20-1 and TRBJ2-5, with 9 nucleotides matching TRBD2. Per germline, CDR1 DFQATT and CDR2 SNEGSKA (reference sequence). The V gene end was trimmed by 5 bases and the J gene end by 5 bases; junction bases not matched to a gene: 9. CDR3 length equals 14 residues. CDR3 region: CSAAPAGGRETQYF. In nucleotides, the CDR3 is TGCAGTGCTGCCCCAGCGGGGGGTCGGGAGACCCAGTACTTC.

The chain uses TRBV6-1 and TRBJ2-5; no definite D call. From germline, CDR1 is MNHNS and CDR2 SASEGT. The CDR3 contains 12 residues. Between the trimmed V and J ends, which lost 8 bases and 13 bases, there was a span of 20 bases. This chain's CDR3 is CASPPAGRSWYF. Written as DNA, the CDR3 is TGTGCCAGCCCCCCGGCAGGCCGTAGTTGGTACTTC.

This chain joins TRBV6-6 and TRBJ2-3; D unresolved. CDR1 and CDR2 (germline): MNHNY, SVGAGI (reference sequence). V lost 0 bases and J 3 bases, leaving 10 bases between the germline ends. The CDR3 runs to 15 residues. The CDR3 region has the DNA TGTGCCAGCAGTTACTCGACCTTAGGAACAGATACGCAGTATTTT. Translated, it gives CASSYSTLGTDTQYF.

V is TRBV20-1 and J is TRBJ1-2; D unclear. V lost 1 base, J lost 5 bases, and 14 bases lay in between. This CDR3 is 14 amino acids long. Germline CDR1 DFQATT, CDR2 SNEGSKA (reference sequence). CDR3 residues: CSARVIHSDYGYTF. CDR3 sequence (DNA): TGCAGTGCTAGAGTAATACATTCGGATTATGGCTACACCTTC.

The table lists this clonotype with a few counts. This chain joins TRBV30 and TRBJ2-3; 10 bases are shared with TRBD2. V shed 4 bases and J 5 bases; nucleotides not matched to a gene: 12. The CDR3 loop spans 16 amino acids. Germline-derived CDR1 and CDR2 are GTSNPN and SVGIG (reference sequence). The CDR3 nucleotides are TGTGCCTGGACTCCGGGGCTAGCGGGGGTTGGAGATACGCAGTATTTT. It encodes CAWTPGLAGVGDTQYF.

This clonotype was observed a single time. The gene calls are TRBV3-1 and TRBJ1-3, with D unclear. CDR1 and CDR2 (germline): LGHDT, YNNKEL (reference sequence). The CDR3 is made up of 14 amino acids. The germline V and J ends were trimmed by 3 bases and 0 bases, with 6 bases remaining between them. CDR3 region: CASSHRSSGNTIYF. In DNA form, the CDR3 reads TGTGCCAGCAGCCATCGCAGCTCTGGAAACACCATATATTTT.

In this sample, this clonotype turned up many times. The chain uses TRBV7-9 and TRBJ2-5, with 7 positions matching TRBD1. The CDR3 is 11 amino acids. The germline gives CDR1 SEHNR, CDR2 FQNEAQ (reference sequence). The V segment lost 5 bases and the J segment 13 bases; nucleotides outside the gene matches: 7. The CDR3 sequence: CASSPDRETYF. For the CDR3, the DNA is TGTGCCAGCAGCCCCGACAGGGAGACGTACTTC.

Ten or more counts support this clonotype. J is TRBJ1-5 and V is TRBV6-1, with no clear D. This CDR3 spans 16 amino acids. Germline CDR1 reads MNHNS; CDR2 reads SASEGT. Trimming stripped 2 bases from V and 0 bases from J, with 11 bases between. The CDR3 is CASSEFVTYSNQPQHF. CDR3 coding DNA: TGTGCCAGCAGTGAATTTGTCACCTATAGCAATCAGCCCCAGCATTTT.

This clonotype was seen ten or more times. The chain links TRBV6-5 to TRBJ1-6; 8 bases map to TRBD1. The CDR3 extends over 16 amino acids. V lost 0 bases to trimming and J lost 10 bases; unmatched junction nucleotides: 8. Germline V gives CDR1 MNHEY, CDR2 SVGAGI. CDR3 amino acids: CASSYSAGTGSSPLHF. The CDR3 coding sequence is TGTGCCAGCAGTTACTCGGCCGGGACAGGCTCCTCACCCCTCCACTTT.

In this sample, this clonotype turned up a few times. The rearrangement uses TRBV4-2 and TRBJ2-5, with 8 nucleotides matching TRBD2. V lost 0 bases to trimming and J lost 1 base; unmatched junction nucleotides: 4. The germline V gene encodes CDR1 LGHNA and CDR2 YNFKEQ. There are 16 residues in the CDR3. CDR3 nucleotide sequence: TGTGCCAGCAGCCAAGATGGCGGGGGGATCCAAGAGACCCAGTACTTC. It yields the protein CASSQDGGGIQETQYF.

The chain couples TRBV5-6 to TRBJ1-1; 7 bases map to TRBD1. With 4 bases clipped from V and 6 bases from J, the junction kept 6 bases outside the gene matches. The germline V gene encodes CDR1 SGHDT and CDR2 YYEEEE. CDR3 length: 13 amino acids. In DNA form, the CDR3 reads TGTGCCAGCAGCCAAAGACAGGGACCTGAAGCTTTCTTT. It specifies CASSQRQGPEAFF.

This clonotype was recorded a few times. This CDR3 reads CATSDPGTGRYEQYF. DNA of the CDR3: TGTGCCACCAGTGACCCCGGGACAGGGAGATACGAGCAGTACTTC. The chain links TRBV24-1 to TRBJ2-7, with 9 bases identical to TRBD1. The V gene's germline CDR1 is KGHDR and CDR2 SFDVKD. The V and J ends lost 4 bases and 4 bases, in that order; junction bases with no gene match: 7. This CDR3 region has 15 residues.

The chain carries TRBV20-1 and TRBJ2-2; 7 nucleotides match TRBD2. The germline V gene encodes CDR1 DFQATT and CDR2 SNEGSKA (reference sequence). V lost 0 bases, J lost 4 bases, and 2 bases stayed unmatched. The CDR3 has 14 amino acids. The CDR3: CSAREPGGTGELFF. The DNA for the CDR3 is TGCAGTGCTAGAGAACCGGGGGGCACCGGGGAGCTGTTTTTT.

The chain employs TRBV15 and TRBJ2-1, with TRBD2 matching over 8 bases. J lost 7 bases, V lost 2 bases, and 4 bases had no gene match. Germline values: CDR1 LNHNV, CDR2 YYDKDF (reference sequence). The CDR3 covers 14 residues. The CDR3 region is CATSRPLAVNEQFF. DNA for the CDR3: TGTGCCACCAGCAGACCACTAGCGGTAAATGAGCAGTTCTTC.

The rearrangement uses TRBV7-9 and TRBJ1-1; D is perhaps TRBD1 (5 bases). The germline V gene encodes CDR1 SEHNR and CDR2 FQNEAQ (reference sequence). CDR3 size: 16 residues. Trimming took 6 bases from V and 5 from J, leaving 22 bases between them. The CDR3 DNA follows: TGTGCCAGCAGTAAAGGGGTAGACAGACAAGGAACTGAAGCTTTCTTT. Translation gives CASSKGVDRQGTEAFF.

Ten or more counts support this clonotype. The chain links TRBV11-2 to TRBJ2-5; D is uncertain. The CDR3 extends over 12 amino acids. The V gene lost 5 bases and the J gene lost 5 bases, with 9 bases spanning the gap. Germline CDR1 SGHAT, CDR2 FQNNGV. The chain's CDR3 is CASSGSRETQYF. Here the CDR3 DNA reads TGTGCCAGCAGCGGATCTAGGGAGACCCAGTACTTC.

In this sample, this clonotype turned up many times. The chain has TRBV11-2 and TRBJ1-3; the match to TRBD1 covers 7 bases. In germline, CDR1 is SGHAT, CDR2 FQNNGV. This CDR3 spans 13 amino acids. Trimming removed 7 bases from V and 4 bases from J; junction bases left unmatched: 4. In DNA, the CDR3 is TGTGCCAGCACCCCAGGGGGAGGAAACACCATATATTTT. Its protein is CASTPGGGNTIYF.

This chain uses TRBV4-1 with TRBJ2-2, with D tentatively TRBD1 (6 bases). The germline gives CDR1 MGHRA, CDR2 YSYEKL. V was clipped by 3 bases and J by 2 bases, with 16 bases between them. This CDR3 is built from 17 residues. The CDR3 protein is CASSHPGAGANTGELFF. The CDR3 DNA sequence: TGCGCCAGCAGCCACCCCGGGGCAGGGGCCAACACCGGGGAGCTGTTTTTT.

This clonotype occurred many times. The chain recombines TRBV7-9 with TRBJ2-7; 10 positions match TRBD1. V lost 4 bases, J lost 3 bases, and 15 bases stayed unmatched. The germline CDR1 and CDR2 sequences are SEHNR and FQNEAQ (reference sequence). This CDR3 comprises 18 residues. The CDR3 region is CASSSPEPDRGRVYEQYF. The CDR3 DNA follows: TGTGCCAGCAGCTCACCCGAACCAGACAGGGGGCGCGTCTACGAGCAGTACTTC.

This clonotype was recorded many times. The gene calls are TRBV20-1 and TRBJ2-5; 8 nucleotides agree with TRBD2. Germline V gives CDR1 DFQATT, CDR2 SNEGSKA (reference sequence). J gave up 5 bases and V 3 bases, and 5 bases lay outside the gene matches. CDR3 length equals 13 residues. The DNA for the CDR3 is TGCAGTGCTAGGTCCGGGGGGGCGGAGACCCAGTACTTC. Its protein is CSARSGGAETQYF.

The table lists this clonotype with many counts. The chain employs TRBV12-3 or TRBV12-4 and TRBJ1-5; D remains unclear. The CDR3 is 12 amino acids. Trimming removed 3 bases at V and 4 bases at J, with 4 bases between. CDR3 sequence reads: CASSFRNQPQHF. CDR3 in DNA: TGTGCCAGCAGTTTTCGTAATCAGCCCCAGCATTTT.

The chain couples TRBV27 to TRBJ2-7; D is ambiguous. The CDR3 consists of 13 residues. Trimming cost V 3 bases and J 0 bases, with 6 bases left between them. Germline V gene lookup returns CDR1 MNHEY and CDR2 SMNVEV (reference sequence). CDR3 protein: CASSFRPSYEQYF. In DNA, the CDR3 is TGTGCCAGCAGTTTTAGGCCCTCCTACGAGCAGTACTTC.

This clonotype was seen many times. The rearrangement uses TRBV15 and TRBJ2-3, with D perhaps matching TRBD1 (6 bases). Deletions cut 4 bases from V and 0 bases from J, with 8 bases between. The CDR3 is 14 residues long. Germline CDR1 is LNHNV and CDR2 is YYDKDF (reference sequence). The CDR3 DNA sequence: TGTGCCACCAGCACCGGACAGAGCACAGATACGCAGTATTTT. Encoded protein: CATSTGQSTDTQYF. The whole variable domain, filled in from reference TRBV15 and TRBJ2-3, reads DAMVIQNPRYQVTQFGKPVTLSCSQTLNHNVMYWYQQKSSQAPKLLFHYYDKDFNNEADTPDNFQSRRPNTSFCFLDIRSPGLGDTAMYLCATSTGQSTDTQYFGPGTRLTVL.

This clonotype was seen more than once but under ten times. This chain links TRBV12-5 with TRBJ1-1; D not certain. The CDR3 spans 20 residues. V dropped 0 bases and J dropped 6 bases, with 29 bases sitting between them. The V gene's germline CDR1 is LGHNT and CDR2 FRNRAP. The CDR3 DNA sequence: TGTGCTAGTGGTTTGGTACTGGTGGGAGGGAATCCCGAAGTAGACGCTGAAGCTTTCTTT. This gives the protein CASGLVLVGGNPEVDAEAFF.